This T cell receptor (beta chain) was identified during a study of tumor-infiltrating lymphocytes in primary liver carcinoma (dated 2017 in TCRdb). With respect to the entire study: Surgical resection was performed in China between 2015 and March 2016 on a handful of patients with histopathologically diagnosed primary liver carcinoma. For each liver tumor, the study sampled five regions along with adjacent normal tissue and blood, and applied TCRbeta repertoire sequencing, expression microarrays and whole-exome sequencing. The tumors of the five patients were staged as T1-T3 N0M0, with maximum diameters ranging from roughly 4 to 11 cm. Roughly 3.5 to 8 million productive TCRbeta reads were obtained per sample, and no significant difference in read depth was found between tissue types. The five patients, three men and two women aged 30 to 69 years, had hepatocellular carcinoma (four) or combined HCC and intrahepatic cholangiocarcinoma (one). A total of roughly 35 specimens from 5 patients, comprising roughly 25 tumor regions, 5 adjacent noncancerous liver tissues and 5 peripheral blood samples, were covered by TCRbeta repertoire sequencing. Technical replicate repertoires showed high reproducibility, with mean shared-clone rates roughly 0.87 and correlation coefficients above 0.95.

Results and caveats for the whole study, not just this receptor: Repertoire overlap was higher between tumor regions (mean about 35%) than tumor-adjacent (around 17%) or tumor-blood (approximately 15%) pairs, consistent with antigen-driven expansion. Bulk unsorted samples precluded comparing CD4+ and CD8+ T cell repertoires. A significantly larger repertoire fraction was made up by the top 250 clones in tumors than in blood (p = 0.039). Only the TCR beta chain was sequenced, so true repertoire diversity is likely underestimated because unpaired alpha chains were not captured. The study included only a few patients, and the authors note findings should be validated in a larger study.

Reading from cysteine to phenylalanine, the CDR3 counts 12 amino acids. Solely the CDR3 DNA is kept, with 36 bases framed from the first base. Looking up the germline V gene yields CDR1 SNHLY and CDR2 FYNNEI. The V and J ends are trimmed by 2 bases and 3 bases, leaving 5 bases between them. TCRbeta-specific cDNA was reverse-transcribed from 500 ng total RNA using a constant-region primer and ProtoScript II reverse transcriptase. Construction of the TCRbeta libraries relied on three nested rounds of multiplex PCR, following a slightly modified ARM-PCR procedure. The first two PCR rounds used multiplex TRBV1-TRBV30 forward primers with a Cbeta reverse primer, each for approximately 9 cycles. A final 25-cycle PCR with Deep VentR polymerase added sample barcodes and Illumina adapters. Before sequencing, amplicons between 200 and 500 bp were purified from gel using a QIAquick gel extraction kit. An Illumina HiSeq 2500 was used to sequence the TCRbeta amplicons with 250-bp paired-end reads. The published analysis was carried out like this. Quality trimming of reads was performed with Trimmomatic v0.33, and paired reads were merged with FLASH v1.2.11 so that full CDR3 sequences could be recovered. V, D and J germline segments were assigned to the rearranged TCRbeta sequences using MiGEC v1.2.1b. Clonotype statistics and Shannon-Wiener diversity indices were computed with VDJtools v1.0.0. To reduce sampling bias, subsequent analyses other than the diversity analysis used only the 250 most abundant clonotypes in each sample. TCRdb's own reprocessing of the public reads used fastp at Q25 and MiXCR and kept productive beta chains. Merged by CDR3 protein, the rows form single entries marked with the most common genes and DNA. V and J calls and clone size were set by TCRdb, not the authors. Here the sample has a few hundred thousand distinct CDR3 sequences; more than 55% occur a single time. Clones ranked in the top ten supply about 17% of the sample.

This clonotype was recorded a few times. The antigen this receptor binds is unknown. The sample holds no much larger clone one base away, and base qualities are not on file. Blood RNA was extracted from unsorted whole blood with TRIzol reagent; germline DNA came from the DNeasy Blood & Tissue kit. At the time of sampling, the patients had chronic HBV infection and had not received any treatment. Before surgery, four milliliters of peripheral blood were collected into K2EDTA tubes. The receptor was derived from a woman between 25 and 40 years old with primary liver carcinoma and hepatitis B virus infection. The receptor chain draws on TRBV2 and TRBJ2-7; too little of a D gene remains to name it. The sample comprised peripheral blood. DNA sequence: TGTGCCAGCAGTGAACACGGCTACGAGCAGTACTTC. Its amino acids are CASSEHGYEQYF.